This T cell receptor (beta chain) was recovered during a study of blood T cell repertoires in COVID-19. Turning to the study itself: Collection of acute and convalescent COVID-19 samples took place in the United States, Italy and Spain. The cDNA or gDNA used as material had been derived from T cells, B-cell-depleted T cells, or PBMCs.

Profiling relied on immunoSEQ multiplex PCR, and the TCRdb table lists in-frame clones only, not all of them. The top ten hold roughly 8.7% of the sample, which has around 87,000 clones, 89% seen once. The CDR3 has 14 residues. V gave up 3 bases and J gave up 2 bases, with 11 bases separating them. The germline V gene has CDR1 SGDLS and CDR2 YYNGEE. The rearrangement joins TRBV9 to TRBJ2-5; TRBD2 is a possible D gene (6 bases). Source material: peripheral blood. This clonotype was obtained from a man aged 50-59 years with acute or convalescent COVID-19. CDR3 region: CASSAGLLQETQYF. CDR3 in DNA: TGTGCCAGCAGCGCGGGACTCCTGCAAGAGACCCAGTACTTC.